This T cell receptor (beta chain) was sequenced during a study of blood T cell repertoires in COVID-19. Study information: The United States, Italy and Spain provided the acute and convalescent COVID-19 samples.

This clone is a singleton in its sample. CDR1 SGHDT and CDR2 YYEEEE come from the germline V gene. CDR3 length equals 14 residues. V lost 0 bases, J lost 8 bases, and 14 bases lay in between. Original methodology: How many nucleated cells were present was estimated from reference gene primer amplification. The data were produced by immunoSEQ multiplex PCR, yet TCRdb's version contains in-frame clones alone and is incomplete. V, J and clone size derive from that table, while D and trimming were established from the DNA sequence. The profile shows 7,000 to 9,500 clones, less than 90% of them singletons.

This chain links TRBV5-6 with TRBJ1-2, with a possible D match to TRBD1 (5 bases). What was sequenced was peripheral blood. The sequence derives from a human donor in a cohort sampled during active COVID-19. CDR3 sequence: CASSLGQTPYGYTF. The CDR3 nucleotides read TGTGCCAGCAGCTTGGGACAGACCCCCTACGGCTACACCTTC. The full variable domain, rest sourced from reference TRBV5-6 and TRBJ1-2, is DAGVTQSPTHLIKTRGQQVTLRCSPKSGHDTVSWYQQALGQGPQFIFQYYEEEERQRGNFPDRFSGHQFPNYSSELNVNALLLGDSALYLCASSLGQTPYGYTFGSGTRLTVV.